These 20 T cell receptor beta chains were all obtained from the same sample, sequenced in a study of technical replicates of blood from a few donors (dated by TCRdb to between 2016 and 2019). Preparation of the library involved the immunoSEQ multiplex PCR assay. The table was pulled from immuneACCESS by TCRdb, which kept in-frame rearrangements only. Such tables lose some clones; where checked, under half of the loss comes from unresolved V genes, and the rest has no known cause. The sample table holds around 85,000 clones, of which approximately 94% were seen once. The top ten constitute approximately 0.25% of the sample. Sequenced sample: T cells isolated from PBMCs. The receptors stem from a human donor in good health.

This chain connects TRBV7-2 to TRBJ1-1, with a possible D match to TRBD1 (5 bases). The V gene lost 2 bases and the J gene lost 5 bases, with 12 bases spanning the gap. There are 14 residues in the CDR3. Per germline, CDR1 SGHTA and CDR2 FQGNSA. CDR3 residues: CASSLLGVGTEAFF. The CDR3 DNA is TGTGCCAGCAGCTTATTAGGGGTGGGGACTGAAGCTTTCTTT.

This rearrangement joins TRBV10-2 to TRBJ2-6; D perhaps matches TRBD2 (5 bases). The germline V and J ends were trimmed by 4 bases and 2 bases, with 21 bases remaining between them. The CDR3 length is 19 residues. Germline lookup yields CDR1 WSHSY and CDR2 SAAADI. CDR3 DNA: TGCGCCAGCAGTGGCCCCGATGAGGGTAACCCCACTGGGGCCAACGTCCTGACTTTC. This translates into CASSGPDEGNPTGANVLTF.

The rearrangement links TRBV7-2 to TRBJ2-1; TRBD2 aligns across 12 bases. This CDR3 spans 15 amino acids. The V segment lost 5 bases and the J segment 9 bases; nucleotides outside the gene matches: 8. Germline V gene data show CDR1 as SGHTA and CDR2 as FQGNSA. CDR3 region: CASSRAGLAGSEQFF. CDR3 DNA: TGTGCCAGCAGCCGTGCAGGACTAGCGGGAAGTGAGCAGTTCTTC. The full variable domain, with the rest looked up from reference TRBV7-2 and TRBJ2-1, is GAGVSQSPSNKVTEKGKDVELRCDPISGHTALYWYRQSLGQGLEFLIYFQGNSAPDKSGLPSDRFSAERTGGSVSTLTIQRTQQEDSAVYLCASSRAGLAGSEQFFGPGTRLTVL.

This chain connects TRBV7-3 to TRBJ2-7; TRBD1 matches 7 bases. V gave up 5 bases and J gave up 3 bases; unmatched junction bases: 10. CDR3 length equals 15 residues. Germline V gives CDR1 SGHTA, CDR2 FQGTGA. CDR3 sequence reads: CASSPTGTDFYEQYF. In DNA form, the CDR3 reads TGTGCCAGCAGCCCGACCGGGACAGACTTCTACGAGCAGTACTTC.

The chain has TRBV28 and TRBJ2-3, with 12 bases aligning to TRBD2. V lost 4 bases, J lost 3 bases, and 11 bases stayed unmatched. Germline V gene sequence: CDR1 MDHEN, CDR2 SYDVKM. The CDR3 runs to 18 residues. CDR3 protein: CASSYSATSGGLTDTQYF. In DNA, the CDR3 is TGTGCCAGCAGTTATTCCGCGACTAGCGGGGGACTGACAGATACGCAGTATTTT.

This chain joins TRBV18 and TRBJ2-1; 9 bases are a match to TRBD2. In germline, CDR1 is KGHSH, CDR2 LQKENI. The V segment lost 3 bases and the J segment 5 bases; nucleotides outside the gene matches: 5. This CDR3 spans 15 amino acids. CDR3 loop: CASSPAPSGNNEQFF. In DNA form, the CDR3 reads TGTGCCAGCTCACCGGCGCCTAGCGGGAACAATGAGCAGTTCTTC.

This chain joins TRBV7-9 and TRBJ2-2, with 7 bases identical to TRBD2. Germline CDR1 is SEHNR and CDR2 is FQNEAQ (reference sequence). This CDR3 spans 15 amino acids. The junction had 4 bases not matched to a gene; V was cut back by 1 base and J by 5 bases. CDR3 residues: CASSLDYGRTGELFF. Here the CDR3 DNA reads TGTGCCAGCAGCTTAGACTACGGGAGGACCGGGGAGCTGTTTTTT.

The chain recombines TRBV18 with TRBJ2-7; tentative D call: TRBD1 (6 bases). Germline values: CDR1 KGHSH, CDR2 LQKENI. CDR3 length equals 13 residues. Trimming cost V 4 bases and J 3 bases, with 10 bases left between them. The CDR3 region has the DNA TGTGCCAGCTCACTCAACAGGGACTACGAGCAGTACTTC. Translated: CASSLNRDYEQYF. Based on the CDR3 plus reference TRBV18 and TRBJ2-7, the full variable domain is NAGVMQNPRHLVRRRGQEARLRCSPMKGHSHVYWYRQLPEEGLKFMVYLQKENIIDESGMPKERFSAEFPKEGPSILRIQQVVRGDSAAYFCASSLNRDYEQYFGPGTRLTVT.

The CDR3 here is CASSGGGKVSLGYTF. CDR3 DNA sequence: TGTGCCAGCAGCGGAGGGGGCAAGGTTTCGTTGGGCTACACCTTC. The chain is built from TRBV9 and TRBJ1-2, with 7 bases that match TRBD1. This CDR3 region has 15 residues. The ends lost 3 bases at V and 8 bases at J; junction bases unmatched: 13. Germline V gene lookup returns CDR1 SGDLS and CDR2 YYNGEE. Full variable domain (missing parts from reference TRBV9 and TRBJ1-2): DSGVTQTPKHLITATGQRVTLRCSPRSGDLSVYWYQQSLDQGLQFLIQYYNGEERAKGNILERFSAQQFPDLHSELNLSSLELGDSALYFCASSGGGKVSLGYTFGSGTRLTVV.

This CDR3 reads CASSPTPSGSTDTQYF. The CDR3 bases are TGTGCCAGCAGCCCTACTCCTAGCGGGAGCACAGATACGCAGTATTTT. The rearrangement joins TRBV7-2 to TRBJ2-3; 8 positions agree with TRBD2. Trimming took 5 bases from V and 0 from J; bases not matched to a gene: 7. Looked up from germline, CDR1 is SGHTA and CDR2 is FQGNSA. This CDR3 region has 16 residues.

The rearrangement links TRBV29-1 to TRBJ2-7; D gene ambiguous. The germline V gene has CDR1 SQVTM and CDR2 ANQGSEA. The CDR3 is 11 residues long. Trimming shortened V by 4 bases and J by 5 bases, and 9 bases separated the two germline ends. The CDR3 here is CSVGMNNEQYF. CDR3 nucleotide sequence: TGCAGCGTTGGTATGAACAACGAGCAGTACTTC.

The gene calls are TRBV7-3 and TRBJ1-6, with 9 bases that match TRBD1. Losses at the gene ends were 5 bases for V and 5 bases for J; bases not matched to a gene: 4. The CDR3 spans 15 residues. Germline CDR1 is SGHTA and CDR2 is FQGTGA. The CDR3, as DNA: TGTGCCAGCAGCCAGGGACAGGGTCATAATTCACCCCTCCACTTT. It specifies CASSQGQGHNSPLHF. Using reference TRBV7-3 and TRBJ1-6 for the parts outside the CDR3, the full variable domain is GAGVSQTPSNKVTEKGKYVELRCDPISGHTALYWYRQSLGQGPEFLIYFQGTGAADDSGLPNDRFFAVRPEGSVSTLKIQRTERGDSAVYLCASSQGQGHNSPLHFGNGTRLTVT.

The CDR3 is CAWSEGGNTEAFF. The CDR3 nucleotides read TGTGCCTGGAGTGAGGGAGGGAACACTGAAGCTTTCTTT. The V call is TRBV30, the J call TRBJ1-1; D call uncertain. Germline loops: CDR1 GTSNPN, CDR2 SVGIG (reference sequence). The CDR3 is made up of 13 amino acids. V shed 1 base and J shed 1 base, with 7 bases lying between them. The whole variable domain, filled in from reference TRBV30 and TRBJ1-1, reads SQTIHQWPATLVQPVGSPLSLECTVEGTSNPNLYWYRQAAGRGLQLLFYSVGIGQISSEVPQNLSASRPQDRQFILSSKKLLLSDSGFYLCAWSEGGNTEAFFGQGTRLTVV.

As to this clone: The same CDR3 also results from other DNA sequences found in this sample. The chain recombines TRBV27 with TRBJ1-5; 8 bases map to TRBD1. The CDR3 is made up of 15 amino acids. V dropped 0 bases and J dropped 4; count of bases not matched to a gene: 2. Germline lookup yields CDR1 MNHEY and CDR2 SMNVEV (reference sequence). The DNA of the CDR3 is TGTGCCAGCAGTTTATCCAGGGGGCTGAATCAGCCCCAGCATTTT. Residues: CASSLSRGLNQPQHF.

V gene TRBV14 combines with J gene TRBJ1-2, with D hard to call. This CDR3 has 13 amino acids. CDR1 is SGHDN and CDR2 is FVKESK in the germline V gene. With 1 base removed from V and 3 bases from J, the gap between germline ends came to 6 bases. The CDR3 DNA reads as TGTGCCAGCAGCCAAGGGGGAGACTATGGCTACACCTTC. It yields the protein CASSQGGDYGYTF.

The sample holds one count of this clone. The gene calls are TRBV6-4 and TRBJ1-2; TRBD1 agrees at 7 bases. Germline CDR1 MRHNA, CDR2 SNTAGT. The CDR3 runs 13 residues. V was clipped by 8 bases and J by 5 bases; unmatched bases: 8. The CDR3 loop is CASSVGGLYGYTF. The CDR3 coding sequence is TGTGCCAGCTCCGTAGGGGGCTTATATGGCTACACCTTC.

The chain employs TRBV29-1 and TRBJ2-3, with D possibly TRBD1 on 6 matching bases. The CDR3 loop spans 13 amino acids. Germline CDR1 SQVTM, CDR2 ANQGSEA. The CDR3 region is CLGGRDGTDTQYF. Written as DNA, the CDR3 is TGCTTAGGGGGACGCGACGGCACAGATACGCAGTATTTT.

This chain joins TRBV4-1 and TRBJ1-1; no reliable D call. V lost 6 bases and J lost 1, with 12 bases in between. This CDR3 comprises 14 residues. Germline V lookup: CDR1 MGHRA, CDR2 YSYEKL. The CDR3 sequence: CASRFVGKNTEAFF. The DNA of the CDR3 is TGCGCCAGCAGGTTTGTCGGGAAGAACACTGAAGCTTTCTTT.

The chain has TRBV27 and TRBJ2-2; 11 bases line up with TRBD1. The CDR3 runs 15 residues. With 6 bases clipped from V and 4 bases from J, the junction kept 4 bases outside the gene matches. Germline CDR1 reads MNHEY; CDR2 reads SMNVEV (reference sequence). CDR3 nucleotides: TGTGCCAGCAGATCCGGACAGGGGGCCACCGGGGAGCTGTTTTTT. This translates into CASRSGQGATGELFF.

This chain connects TRBV6-6 to TRBJ1-3, with 7 bases that match TRBD1. The V gene's germline CDR1 is MNHNY and CDR2 SVGAGI (reference sequence). CDR3 length: 16 residues. V lost 6 bases to trimming and J lost 6 bases; unmatched junction nucleotides: 14. The CDR3 DNA is TGTGCCAGCAGGAATAAATCAGGGGGAAGTATAAACACCATATATTTT. It yields the protein CASRNKSGGSINTIYF.